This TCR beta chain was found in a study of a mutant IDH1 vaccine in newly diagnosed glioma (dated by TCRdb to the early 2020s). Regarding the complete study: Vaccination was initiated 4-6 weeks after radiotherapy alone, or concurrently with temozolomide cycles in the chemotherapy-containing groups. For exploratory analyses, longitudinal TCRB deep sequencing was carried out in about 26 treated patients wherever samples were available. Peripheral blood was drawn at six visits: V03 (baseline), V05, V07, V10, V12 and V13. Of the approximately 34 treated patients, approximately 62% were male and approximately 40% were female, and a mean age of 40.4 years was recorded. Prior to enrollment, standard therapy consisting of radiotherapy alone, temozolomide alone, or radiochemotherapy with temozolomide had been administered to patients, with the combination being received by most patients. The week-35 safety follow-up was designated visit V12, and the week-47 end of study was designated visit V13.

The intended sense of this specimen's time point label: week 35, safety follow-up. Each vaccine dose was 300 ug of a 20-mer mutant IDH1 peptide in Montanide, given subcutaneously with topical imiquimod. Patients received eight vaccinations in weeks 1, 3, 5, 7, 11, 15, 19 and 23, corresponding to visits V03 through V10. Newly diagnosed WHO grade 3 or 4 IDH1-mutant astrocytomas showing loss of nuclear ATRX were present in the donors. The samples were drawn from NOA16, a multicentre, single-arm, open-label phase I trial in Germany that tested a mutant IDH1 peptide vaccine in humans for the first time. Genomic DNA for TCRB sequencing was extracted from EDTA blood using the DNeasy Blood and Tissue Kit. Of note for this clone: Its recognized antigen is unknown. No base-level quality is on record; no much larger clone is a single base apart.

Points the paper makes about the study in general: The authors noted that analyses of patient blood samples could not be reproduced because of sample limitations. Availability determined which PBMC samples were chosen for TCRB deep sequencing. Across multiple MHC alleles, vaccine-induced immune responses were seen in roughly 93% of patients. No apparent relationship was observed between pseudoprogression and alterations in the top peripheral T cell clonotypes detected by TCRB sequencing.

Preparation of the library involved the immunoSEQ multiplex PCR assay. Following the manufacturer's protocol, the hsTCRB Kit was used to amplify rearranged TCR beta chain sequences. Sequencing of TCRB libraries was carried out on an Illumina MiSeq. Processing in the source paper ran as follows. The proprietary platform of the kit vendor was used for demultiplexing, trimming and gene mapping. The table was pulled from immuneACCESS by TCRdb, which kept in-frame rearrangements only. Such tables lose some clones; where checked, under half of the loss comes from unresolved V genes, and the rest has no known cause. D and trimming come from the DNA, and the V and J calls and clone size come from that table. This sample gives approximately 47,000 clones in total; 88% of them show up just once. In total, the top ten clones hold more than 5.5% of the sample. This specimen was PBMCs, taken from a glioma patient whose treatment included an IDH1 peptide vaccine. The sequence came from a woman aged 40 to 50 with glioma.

CDR3 reads: CAWSPPGLAGVAGELFF. The sequenced DNA: TGTGCCTGGAGTCCTCCGGGACTAGCGGGAGTGGCCGGGGAGCTGTTTTTT. Here the chain combines TRBV30 and TRBJ2-2, with 14 junctional bases fitting TRBD2. The CDR3 runs 17 amino acids, cysteine and phenylalanine included. Just CDR3 DNA is preserved here, 51 bases in frame from base 1. For CDR1 and CDR2, the germline V gene (reference sequence) lists GTSNPN and SVGIG. Trimmed from V: 2 bases; trimmed from J: 6 bases; junction bases lacking a gene match: 8.